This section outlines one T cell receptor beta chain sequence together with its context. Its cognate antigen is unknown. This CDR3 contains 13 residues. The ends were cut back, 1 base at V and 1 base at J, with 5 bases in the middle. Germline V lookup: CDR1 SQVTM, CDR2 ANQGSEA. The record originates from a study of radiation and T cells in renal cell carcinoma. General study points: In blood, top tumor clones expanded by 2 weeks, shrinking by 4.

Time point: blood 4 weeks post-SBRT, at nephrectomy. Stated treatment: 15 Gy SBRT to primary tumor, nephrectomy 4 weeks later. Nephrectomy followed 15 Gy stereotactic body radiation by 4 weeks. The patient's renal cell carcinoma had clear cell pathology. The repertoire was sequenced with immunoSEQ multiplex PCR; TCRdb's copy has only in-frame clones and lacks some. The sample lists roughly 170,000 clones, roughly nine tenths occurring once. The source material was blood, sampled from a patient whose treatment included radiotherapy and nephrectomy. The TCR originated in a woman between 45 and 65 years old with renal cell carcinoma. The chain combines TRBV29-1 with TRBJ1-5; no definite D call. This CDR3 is CSVEVQSNQPQHF. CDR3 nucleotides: TGCAGCGTTGAAGTCCAGAGCAATCAGCCCCAGCATTTT.